Sequencing of this T cell receptor beta chain was carried out in a study of blood T cell repertoires in COVID-19. Trimming removed 6 bases from V and 3 bases from J, with 9 bases in between. In germline, CDR1 is SGDLS, CDR2 YYNGEE. CDR3 length: 12 residues. Produced via immunoSEQ multiplex PCR; TCRdb's table is partial and in-frame only. The table includes 150,000 to 200,000 clones, around 87% detected once. The V call is TRBV9, the J call TRBJ1-2; TRBD1 might be the D (5 bases). The material sequenced was peripheral blood. The sequence derives from a man aged 18 to 29 with acute or convalescent COVID-19. The CDR3 loop reads CASTQGYYGYTF. DNA for the CDR3: TGTGCCAGCACTCAGGGTTACTATGGCTACACCTTC.